These T cell receptor beta chains were read from a single sample in a study of regulatory T cells after allogeneic stem cell transplantation. TCRdb re-called the 5' RACE reads with MiXCR, one entry per CDR3 protein. The table includes around 5,000 distinct CDR3 sequences, around 95% detected once. Here the sequenced sample was sorted CD4+ T cells from blood (whether regulatory or conventional is not recorded), taken 30 days after allogeneic stem cell transplant. The receptors shown here come from a human patient who had an allogeneic stem cell transplant, so the T cells may come from the graft donor. Both conserved end residues are part of each CDR3. D genes are given only for firm matches. Size is omitted from some rows. Given values are once, few, many or a class for expanded clones.

j_call	v_call	clone_size	d_call	cdr3_nt	cdr3_aa
TRBJ2-1	TRBV5-1	NA	TRBD2	TGCGCCAGCAGCTTGGGGACTAGCGTGATTTTCTCCTACAATGAGCAGTTCTTC	CASSLGTSVIFSYNEQFF
TRBJ2-1	TRBV5-1	NA	TRBD2	TGCGCCAGCAGCTTGGGGACTAGCGGGAGTTGCTCCTGCAATGAGCAGTTCTTC	CASSLGTSGSCSCNEQFF
TRBJ2-5	TRBV20-1	NA	NA	TGCAGTGCCAGCCCGGCTGGCGGCGACAAAGAGACCCAGTACTTC	CSASPAGGDKETQYF
TRBJ2-1	TRBV5-5	NA	NA	TGTGCCAGCAGCTCTATCGCCCGGACCCCGTGCAATGAGCAGTTCTTC	CASSSIARTPCNEQFF
TRBJ2-5	TRBV20-1	NA	TRBD2	TGCAGTGCGAGGGGCGGGGGGCCCCGGGAGGACCAGTACTTC	CSARGGGPREDQYF
TRBJ2-2	TRBV20-1	NA	TRBD1	TGCAGTTGCAGAGGGAGCCGGGACAGGACAGGCGGCACCGGGGAGCTGTTTTTT	CSCRGSRDRTGGTGELFF
TRBJ1-6	TRBV2	NA	NA	TGTGCCAGCAGCCCTATGAGCGCGTATAAATCTACCCTCCACTTT	CASSPMSAYKSTLHF
TRBJ2-7	TRBV5-1	once	TRBD2	TGCGGCAGCCGACCTGGGACTAGCGGGAGCGACTACGAGCAGTACTTC	CGSRPGTSGSDYEQYF
TRBJ2-5	TRBV5-4	NA	TRBD1	TGTTCCAGCAGCATAAAGGGACAGGGGAAAGAGACCCAGTACTTC	CSSSIKGQGKETQYF
TRBJ2-7	TRBV5-1	NA	NA	NA	CASSLTVGTGSCGQSF
TRBJ2-1	TRBV3-1	NA	NA	TGTGCCACCCGCCACGATTACAATGAGCAGTTCTTC	CATRHDYNEQFF
TRBJ2-7	TRBV11-2	NA	TRBD1	TGTGCCAGCAGCTTAGCCACAGGGGAACCCTACGAGCAGTACTTC	CASSLATGEPYEQYF
TRBJ2-3	TRBV20-1	NA	TRBD2	TGCAGTGCTAGCGATCCAACGGGGGAGGGAGATACGCAGTATTTT	CSASDPTGEGDTQYF
TRBJ2-7	TRBV29-1	NA	NA	TGCAGCGTGACCCCGGGGGCCGGGGGCGCCTCCGATGAGCAGTACTTC	CSVTPGAGGASDEQYF
TRBJ2-1	TRBV5-1	NA	NA	TGCGCCAGCAGCCCGGGGTCAGGCCCCTACAATGAGCAGTTCTTC	CASSPGSGPYNEQFF
TRBJ1-2	TRBV5-1	NA	NA	TGCGCCAGCAGCTTGAGGGGGAACGCGGATTATGGCTACGCCTTC	CASSLRGNADYGYAF
TRBJ2-7	TRBV11-2	NA	NA	TGTGCCAGCAGCATAGCCGCAGGGGCCCCCTACGAGCAGTACTTC	CASSIAAGAPYEQYF
TRBJ2-7	TRBV11-2	NA	NA	TGTGCCCGCAGCCTCGACGCAGGGACCCCCTACGCGCAGTACTTC	CARSLDAGTPYAQYF
TRBJ2-7	TRBV5-1	NA	TRBD2	TGCGCAAGGCAACCACGGACTAGCGGGAAGCACGAAGAGGAGTACTTC	CARQPRTSGKHEEEYF
TRBJ2-1	TRBV3-1	NA	NA	TGCGCCAGCAGCCAAGAGTCCAACGACCAGTCCTTC	CASSQESNDQSF
TRBJ2-7	TRBV19	hyperexpanded	NA	TGTGCCAGTAGTATGGGTATCACCTACGAGCAGTACTTC	CASSMGITYEQYF
TRBJ2-7	TRBV19	few	NA	TGTGCCAGTAGTATGGGTATCGCCTACGAGCAATACTTC	CASSMGIAYEQYF
TRBJ1-6	TRBV2	once	NA	TGTCCCAGCAGTCCTATGAGCTCCTATAATTCACCCCTGCACTTT	CPSSPMSSYNSPLHF
TRBJ2-7	TRBV6-5	NA	NA	TGTGCCAACAGGTCCCTGGCCGAGGGGCCGGATAAGCAGTACTTC	CANRSLAEGPDKQYF
TRBJ1-2	TRBV5-1	hyperexpanded	NA	TGCGCCAGCAGCTTGAGGGGGGACACGGATTATGGCTACACCTTC	CASSLRGDTDYGYTF
TRBJ2-5	TRBV20-1	NA	TRBD2	TGCAGCGCTAGGGCCGGGGGGGCCGGGGAGACCCAGTACTTC	CSARAGGAGETQYF
TRBJ2-3	TRBV2	NA	NA	TGTGCCAGCAGTTTCCACAGGGCAGATGCGCGGTATTTT	CASSFHRADARYF
TRBJ2-1	TRBV29-1	NA	NA	TGCGGCGTGACCGGCGGGAAAGGGGGCTCCTACAATGAGCAGTTCTTC	CGVTGGKGGSYNEQFF
TRBJ1-4	TRBV6-5	NA	TRBD1	TGTACCAGCAGAAGACAGGGAACTAATGAAAAACTTTTTTTT	CTSRRQGTNEKLFF
TRBJ1-4	TRBV5-1	NA	NA	TGCCCCAGCAGCTTCGCGACGTCTAATGACACTCTGTTTTTT	CPSSFATSNDTLFF